These T cell receptor beta chains were read from a single sample in a study of T-cell reconstitution after alpha-beta-depleted transplantation in children. TCRdb re-called the PCR reads through MiXCR, storing one row per CDR3 protein. The sample holds about 260,000 distinct CDR3 sequences, around 7.8% seen once. Here the sequenced sample was PBMCs, mostly from graft donor cells, taken 180 days after TCRalphabeta/CD19-depleted stem cell transplant. These receptor sequences come from a male patient younger than 18 who had a stem cell transplant for acute lymphoblastic leukemia, so the T cells may come from the graft donor. The CDR3 runs from the conserved cysteine through the conserved F or W. D genes are given only for firm matches. Size values are once, few and many counts, or a class for expanded clones, and some rows have none.

j_call: TRBJ1-2
d_call: TRBD1
clone_size: many
v_call: TRBV5-1
cdr3_aa: CASSLGRTGGPTAPYGYTF
cdr3_nt: TGCGCCAGCAGCTTGGGTCGGACAGGAGGGCCTACAGCCCCCTATGGCTACACCTTC

j_call: TRBJ2-6
d_call: -
clone_size: many
v_call: TRBV18
cdr3_aa: CASSPPTEANVLTF
cdr3_nt: TGTGCCAGCTCACCACCGACAGAGGCCAACGTCCTGACTTTC

j_call: TRBJ2-1
d_call: -
clone_size: many
v_call: TRBV7-3
cdr3_aa: CASSLSGGEQFF
cdr3_nt: TGTGCCAGCAGCTTAAGTGGCGGCGAGCAGTTCTTC

j_call: TRBJ1-1
d_call: TRBD1
clone_size: many
v_call: TRBV5-1
cdr3_aa: CASSFKGANTEAFF
cdr3_nt: TGCGCCAGCAGTTTTAAGGGGGCGAACACTGAAGCTTTCTTT

j_call: TRBJ2-1
d_call: -
clone_size: many
v_call: TRBV27
cdr3_aa: CASRWREGGMGNEQFF
cdr3_nt: TGTGCCAGCAGGTGGAGGGAGGGGGGGATGGGCAATGAGCAGTTCTTC

j_call: TRBJ2-5
d_call: TRBD2
clone_size: few
v_call: TRBV4-2
cdr3_aa: CASSQGTSGVQETQYF
cdr3_nt: TGTGCCAGCAGCCAAGGGACTAGCGGGGTTCAAGAGACCCAGTACTTC

j_call: TRBJ2-2
d_call: -
clone_size: many
v_call: TRBV3-1
cdr3_aa: CASSQEPGSNTGELFF
cdr3_nt: TGTGCCAGCAGCCAAGAACCAGGGTCGAACACCGGGGAGCTGTTTTTT

j_call: TRBJ2-5
d_call: -
clone_size: few
v_call: TRBV20-1
cdr3_aa: CSARGLNRRTETQYF
cdr3_nt: TGCAGTGCTAGAGGATTGAACAGAAGAACAGAGACCCAGTACTTC

j_call: TRBJ2-1
d_call: TRBD2
clone_size: -
v_call: TRBV6-4
cdr3_aa: CASGTGFGGGHEQFF
cdr3_nt: TGTGCCAGCGGAACGGGATTCGGGGGGGGGCATGAGCAGTTCTTC

j_call: TRBJ2-2
d_call: TRBD2
clone_size: many
v_call: TRBV9
cdr3_aa: CASEAGETGELFF
cdr3_nt: TGTGCCAGCGAAGCGGGAGAGACCGGGGAGCTGTTTTTT

j_call: TRBJ2-1
d_call: -
clone_size: many
v_call: TRBV12-3/TRBV12-4
cdr3_aa: CASSLGPWGNEQFF
cdr3_nt: TGTGCCAGCAGTTTGGGCCCATGGGGAAATGAGCAGTTCTTC

j_call: TRBJ2-1
d_call: -
clone_size: many
v_call: TRBV2
cdr3_aa: CASNPAPAGPYNEQFF
cdr3_nt: TGTGCCAGCAACCCCGCCCCCGCGGGGCCATACAATGAGCAGTTCTTC

j_call: TRBJ1-2
d_call: -
clone_size: many
v_call: TRBV29-1
cdr3_aa: CSASPGAHGYTF
cdr3_nt: TGCAGCGCCTCCCCAGGGGCGCATGGCTACACCTTC

j_call: TRBJ2-1
d_call: -
clone_size: many
v_call: TRBV12-3/TRBV12-4
cdr3_aa: CASSFMDKQFF
cdr3_nt: TGTGCCAGCAGTTTTATGGACAAGCAGTTCTTC

j_call: TRBJ2-5
d_call: -
clone_size: many
v_call: TRBV29-1
cdr3_aa: CSVDFGQETQYF
cdr3_nt: TGCAGCGTTGATTTTGGCCAAGAGACCCAGTACTTC

j_call: TRBJ1-1
d_call: -
clone_size: many
v_call: TRBV10-3
cdr3_aa: CAIGQGMNTEAFF
cdr3_nt: TGTGCCATCGGGCAGGGAATGAACACTGAAGCTTTCTTT

j_call: TRBJ2-7
d_call: TRBD1
clone_size: many
v_call: TRBV27
cdr3_aa: CASKQGSSYEQYF
cdr3_nt: TGTGCCAGCAAACAGGGGTCATCCTACGAGCAGTACTTC

j_call: TRBJ1-3
d_call: -
clone_size: many
v_call: TRBV9
cdr3_aa: CASSTRFSGNTIYF
cdr3_nt: TGTGCCAGCAGCACCAGATTCTCTGGAAACACCATATATTTT

j_call: TRBJ2-6
d_call: -
clone_size: many
v_call: TRBV3-1
cdr3_aa: CASSFDIAGANVLTF
cdr3_nt: TGTGCCAGCAGCTTCGACATAGCTGGGGCCAACGTCCTGACTTTC

j_call: TRBJ1-1
d_call: -
clone_size: few
v_call: TRBV7-9
cdr3_aa: CASSLSSRGTEAFF
cdr3_nt: TGTGCCAGCAGCTTAAGCTCTAGGGGCACTGAAGCTTTCTTT

j_call: TRBJ2-6
d_call: -
clone_size: many
v_call: TRBV12-3/TRBV12-4
cdr3_aa: CASTEQGSGANVLTF
cdr3_nt: TGTGCCAGCACCGAACAGGGCTCTGGGGCCAACGTCCTGACTTTC

j_call: TRBJ2-2
d_call: TRBD2
clone_size: few
v_call: TRBV12-3/TRBV12-4
cdr3_aa: CASSPSGRRTGELFF
cdr3_nt: TGTGCCAGCAGTCCTAGCGGGAGAAGGACCGGGGAGCTGTTTTTT

j_call: TRBJ2-7
d_call: -
clone_size: many
v_call: TRBV5-6
cdr3_aa: CASSLIWGEQYF
cdr3_nt: TGTGCCAGCAGCCTTATATGGGGCGAGCAGTACTTC

j_call: TRBJ1-6
d_call: TRBD1
clone_size: many
v_call: TRBV4-3
cdr3_aa: CASSQVVTGVQDNSPLHF
cdr3_nt: TGCGCCAGCAGCCAAGTTGTAACAGGGGTTCAGGATAATTCACCCCTCCACTTT

j_call: TRBJ2-7
d_call: TRBD1
clone_size: many
v_call: TRBV28
cdr3_aa: CASRRDSSYEQYF
cdr3_nt: TGTGCCAGCAGACGGGACAGCTCCTACGAGCAGTACTTC

j_call: TRBJ2-4
d_call: TRBD2
clone_size: many
v_call: TRBV7-2
cdr3_aa: CASTLAGGTLAKNIQYF
cdr3_nt: TGTGCCAGCACCCTAGCGGGAGGTACTCTAGCCAAAAACATTCAGTACTTC

j_call: TRBJ1-1
d_call: -
clone_size: many
v_call: TRBV12-3/TRBV12-4
cdr3_aa: CAAGWTGRTEAFF
cdr3_nt: TGTGCCGCCGGCTGGACGGGGAGGACTGAAGCTTTCTTT

j_call: TRBJ1-1
d_call: -
clone_size: many
v_call: TRBV18
cdr3_aa: CASSPLATGNTEAFF
cdr3_nt: TGTGCCAGCTCACCACTGGCTACAGGGAACACTGAAGCTTTCTTT

j_call: TRBJ2-3
d_call: -
clone_size: many
v_call: TRBV7-9
cdr3_aa: CASSLMGRGGTDTQYF
cdr3_nt: TGTGCCAGCAGCTTAATGGGCAGGGGGGGCACAGATACGCAGTATTTT

j_call: TRBJ1-2
d_call: TRBD1
clone_size: many
v_call: TRBV5-1
cdr3_aa: CASRHNRQGGNGYTF
cdr3_nt: TGCGCCAGCAGGCACAACCGACAGGGTGGCAATGGCTACACCTTC

j_call: TRBJ2-5
d_call: -
clone_size: many
v_call: TRBV6-1
cdr3_aa: CASSPWTGETQYF
cdr3_nt: TGTGCCAGCAGTCCCTGGACGGGAGAGACCCAGTACTTC

j_call: TRBJ2-7
d_call: TRBD1
clone_size: many
v_call: TRBV7-9
cdr3_aa: CASSRPDRGHSLYEQYF
cdr3_nt: TGTGCCAGCAGCCGGCCGGACAGGGGGCACTCTCTCTACGAGCAGTACTTC

j_call: TRBJ2-2
d_call: TRBD1
clone_size: many
v_call: TRBV7-6
cdr3_aa: CASSLVGQGGTGELFF
cdr3_nt: TGTGCCAGCAGCTTAGTGGGACAGGGAGGGACCGGGGAGCTGTTTTTT

j_call: TRBJ2-3
d_call: -
clone_size: -
v_call: TRBV19
cdr3_aa: CASSILSRGSGTDTQYF
cdr3_nt: TGTGCCAGTAGTATCCTATCAAGGGGCAGCGGCACAGATACGCAGTATTTT

j_call: TRBJ2-7
d_call: -
clone_size: many
v_call: TRBV28
cdr3_aa: CACRGRAYEQYF
cdr3_nt: TGTGCCTGCCGGGGGCGAGCCTACGAGCAGTACTTC

j_call: TRBJ2-6
d_call: -
clone_size: many
v_call: TRBV12-5
cdr3_aa: CASGLARWGSGANVLTF
cdr3_nt: TGTGCTAGTGGTTTGGCCCGATGGGGGTCTGGGGCCAACGTCCTGACTTTC

j_call: TRBJ2-7
d_call: -
clone_size: many
v_call: TRBV28
cdr3_aa: CASSLTGPQISYEQYF
cdr3_nt: TGTGCCAGCAGTTTAACTGGACCCCAAATCTCCTACGAGCAGTACTTC

j_call: TRBJ2-1
d_call: TRBD2
clone_size: many
v_call: TRBV11-2
cdr3_aa: CASSLVGTSKNEQFF
cdr3_nt: TGTGCCAGCAGCTTAGTCGGGACTAGCAAAAATGAGCAGTTCTTC

j_call: TRBJ2-5
d_call: -
clone_size: many
v_call: TRBV4-1
cdr3_aa: CASSHLQGGQETQYF
cdr3_nt: TGCGCCAGCAGCCACCTGCAGGGGGGACAAGAGACCCAGTACTTC

j_call: TRBJ2-7
d_call: TRBD1
clone_size: many
v_call: TRBV4-2
cdr3_aa: CASSLWAGGEYEQYF
cdr3_nt: TGTGCCAGCAGCCTATGGGCAGGGGGCGAATACGAGCAGTACTTC

j_call: TRBJ1-2
d_call: -
clone_size: many
v_call: TRBV6-5
cdr3_aa: CASSYGRGNYGYTF
cdr3_nt: TGTGCCAGCAGTTACGGTAGGGGTAACTATGGCTACACCTTC

j_call: TRBJ2-7
d_call: -
clone_size: many
v_call: TRBV11-2
cdr3_aa: CASSLGVRQGSYEQYF
cdr3_nt: TGTGCCAGCAGCTTAGGGGTTCGGCAGGGCTCCTACGAGCAGTACTTC

j_call: TRBJ2-1
d_call: -
clone_size: -
v_call: TRBV5-1
cdr3_aa: CASSFSGGFNNEQFF
cdr3_nt: TGCGCCAGCAGCTTCTCCGGGGGCTTTAACAATGAGCAGTTCTTC

j_call: TRBJ1-1
d_call: -
clone_size: many
v_call: TRBV7-9
cdr3_aa: CASKPPLQGFEAFF
cdr3_nt: TGTGCCAGCAAGCCCCCCCTTCAGGGTTTTGAAGCTTTCTTT

j_call: TRBJ2-2
d_call: -
clone_size: many
v_call: TRBV5-6
cdr3_aa: CASSLGWGPTGELFF
cdr3_nt: TGTGCCAGCAGCTTGGGCTGGGGGCCCACCGGGGAGCTGTTTTTT

j_call: TRBJ2-7
d_call: -
clone_size: many
v_call: TRBV12-3/TRBV12-4
cdr3_aa: CASSLGRGLIYEQYF
cdr3_nt: TGTGCCAGCAGTTTAGGGCGGGGCTTAATCTACGAGCAGTACTTC